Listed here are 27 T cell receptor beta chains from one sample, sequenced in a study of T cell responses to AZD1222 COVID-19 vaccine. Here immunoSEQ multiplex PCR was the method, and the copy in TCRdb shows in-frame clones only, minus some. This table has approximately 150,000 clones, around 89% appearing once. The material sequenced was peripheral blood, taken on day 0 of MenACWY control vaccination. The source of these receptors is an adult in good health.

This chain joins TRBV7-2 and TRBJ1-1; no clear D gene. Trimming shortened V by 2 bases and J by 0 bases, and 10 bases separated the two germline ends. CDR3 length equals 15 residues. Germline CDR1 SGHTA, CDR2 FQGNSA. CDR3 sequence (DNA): TGTGCCAGCAGCTTAAGGGCAGCCTTGAACACTGAAGCTTTCTTT. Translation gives CASSLRAALNTEAFF.

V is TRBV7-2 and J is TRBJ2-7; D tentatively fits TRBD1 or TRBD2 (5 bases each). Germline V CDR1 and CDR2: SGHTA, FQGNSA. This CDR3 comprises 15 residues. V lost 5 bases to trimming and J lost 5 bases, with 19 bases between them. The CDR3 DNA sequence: TGTGCCAGCAGCCCGAGAGGGGCGCCGGCCCACGAGCAGTACTTC. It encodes CASSPRGAPAHEQYF.

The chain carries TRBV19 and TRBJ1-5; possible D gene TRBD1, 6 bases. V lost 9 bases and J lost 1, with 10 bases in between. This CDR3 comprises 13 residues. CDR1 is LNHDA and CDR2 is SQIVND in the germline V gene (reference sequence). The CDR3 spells CASGRGSNQPQHF. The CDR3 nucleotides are TGTGCCAGCGGCAGGGGAAGCAATCAGCCCCAGCATTTT.

CDR3 DNA: TGTGCCAGCAGCTTAGAGGAGGGTCCCCAGCATTTT. It is translated as CASSLEEGPQHF. V is TRBV7-9 and J is TRBJ1-5; D unclear. CDR1 is SEHNR and CDR2 is FQNEAQ in the germline V gene (reference sequence). The CDR3 is made up of 12 amino acids. The ends were cut back, 1 base at V and 10 bases at J, with 8 bases in the middle.

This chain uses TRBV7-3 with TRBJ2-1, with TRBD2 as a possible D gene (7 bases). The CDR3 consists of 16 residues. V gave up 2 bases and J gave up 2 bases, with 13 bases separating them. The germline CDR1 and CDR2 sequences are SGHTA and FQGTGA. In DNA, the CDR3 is TGTGCCAGCAGCTTAGAAGGCGGGGGCCCCTACAATGAGCAGTTCTTC. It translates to CASSLEGGGPYNEQFF.

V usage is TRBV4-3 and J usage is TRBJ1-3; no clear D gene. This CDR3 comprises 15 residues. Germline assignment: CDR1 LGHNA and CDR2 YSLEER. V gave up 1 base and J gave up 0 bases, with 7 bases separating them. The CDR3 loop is CASSQGWASGNTIYF. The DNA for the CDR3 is TGCGCCAGCAGCCAAGGGTGGGCCTCTGGAAACACCATATATTTT.

The CDR3 DNA sequence: TGTGCCAGTAGTGGGCGGACTAGCGGGTACTCCTACGAGCAGTACTTC. It encodes CASSGRTSGYSYEQYF. The genes are TRBV19 and TRBJ2-7; 11 bases line up with TRBD2. Germline V gene data show CDR1 as LNHDA and CDR2 as SQIVND (reference sequence). The V and J ends lost 5 bases and 0 bases, in that order; junction bases with no gene match: 6. The CDR3 has 16 residues.

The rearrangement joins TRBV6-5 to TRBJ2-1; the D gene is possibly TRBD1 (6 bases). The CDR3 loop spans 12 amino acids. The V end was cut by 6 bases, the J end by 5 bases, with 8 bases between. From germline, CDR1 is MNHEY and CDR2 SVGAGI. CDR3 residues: CASRGDNNEQFF. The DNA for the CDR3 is TGTGCCAGCAGGGGGGACAACAATGAGCAGTTCTTC.

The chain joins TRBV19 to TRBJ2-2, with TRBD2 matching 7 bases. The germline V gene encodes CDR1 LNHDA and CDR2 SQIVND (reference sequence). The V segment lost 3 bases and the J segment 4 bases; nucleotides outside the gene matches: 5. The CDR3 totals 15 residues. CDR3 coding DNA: TGTGCCAGTAGTATCGGGGGGATGGTCACCGGGGAGCTGTTTTTT. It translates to CASSIGGMVTGELFF.

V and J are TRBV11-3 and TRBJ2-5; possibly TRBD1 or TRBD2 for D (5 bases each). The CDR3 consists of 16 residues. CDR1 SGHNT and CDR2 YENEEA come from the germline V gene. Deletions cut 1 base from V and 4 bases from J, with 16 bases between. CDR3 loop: CASSLARDGSRETQYF. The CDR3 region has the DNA TGTGCCAGCAGCTTAGCCCGGGACGGTTCTAGAGAGACCCAGTACTTC.

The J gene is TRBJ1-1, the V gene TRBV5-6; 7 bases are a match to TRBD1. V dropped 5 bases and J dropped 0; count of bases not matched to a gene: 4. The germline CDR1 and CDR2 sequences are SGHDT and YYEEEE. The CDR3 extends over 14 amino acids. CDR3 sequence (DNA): TGTGCCAGCAGGTCCGACAGGGTGAACACTGAAGCTTTCTTT. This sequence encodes CASRSDRVNTEAFF.

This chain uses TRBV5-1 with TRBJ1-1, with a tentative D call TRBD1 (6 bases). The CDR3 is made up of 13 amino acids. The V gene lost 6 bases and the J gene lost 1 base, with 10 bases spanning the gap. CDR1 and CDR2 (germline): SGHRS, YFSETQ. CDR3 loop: CASTLQGNTEAFF. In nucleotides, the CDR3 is TGCGCCAGCACCCTACAGGGGAACACTGAAGCTTTCTTT.

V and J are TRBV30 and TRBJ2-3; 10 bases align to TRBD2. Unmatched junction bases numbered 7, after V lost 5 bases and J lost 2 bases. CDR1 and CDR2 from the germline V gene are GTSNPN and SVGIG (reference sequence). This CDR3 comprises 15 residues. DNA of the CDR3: TGTGCCTGGGCCGGGACTAGCGATCTCACAGATACGCAGTATTTT. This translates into CAWAGTSDLTDTQYF.

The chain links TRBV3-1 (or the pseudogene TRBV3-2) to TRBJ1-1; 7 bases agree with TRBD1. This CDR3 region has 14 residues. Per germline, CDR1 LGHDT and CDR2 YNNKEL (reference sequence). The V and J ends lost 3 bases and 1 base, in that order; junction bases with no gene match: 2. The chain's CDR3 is CASSHRTGNTEAFF. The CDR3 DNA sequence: TGTGCCAGCAGCCATCGGACAGGGAACACTGAAGCTTTCTTT.

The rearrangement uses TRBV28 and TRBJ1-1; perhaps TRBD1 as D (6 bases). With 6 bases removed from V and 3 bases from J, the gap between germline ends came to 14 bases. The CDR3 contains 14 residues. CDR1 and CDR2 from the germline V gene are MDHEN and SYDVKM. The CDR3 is CASRHPGAYTEAFF. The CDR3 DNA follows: TGTGCCAGCAGGCACCCGGGGGCCTACACTGAAGCTTTCTTT.

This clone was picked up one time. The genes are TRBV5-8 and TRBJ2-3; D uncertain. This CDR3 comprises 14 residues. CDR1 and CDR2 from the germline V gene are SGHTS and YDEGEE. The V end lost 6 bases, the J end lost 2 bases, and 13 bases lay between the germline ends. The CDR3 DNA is TGTGCCAGCAACCATATAATCCCCACAGATACGCAGTATTTT. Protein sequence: CASNHIIPTDTQYF.

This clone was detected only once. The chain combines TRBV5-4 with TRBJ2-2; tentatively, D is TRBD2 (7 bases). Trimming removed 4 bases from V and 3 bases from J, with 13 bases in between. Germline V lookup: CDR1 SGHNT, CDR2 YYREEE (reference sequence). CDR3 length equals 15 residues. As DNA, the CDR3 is TGTGCCAGCAGCCTCGGGGGGCGGGACACCGGGGAGCTGTTTTTT. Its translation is CASSLGGRDTGELFF.

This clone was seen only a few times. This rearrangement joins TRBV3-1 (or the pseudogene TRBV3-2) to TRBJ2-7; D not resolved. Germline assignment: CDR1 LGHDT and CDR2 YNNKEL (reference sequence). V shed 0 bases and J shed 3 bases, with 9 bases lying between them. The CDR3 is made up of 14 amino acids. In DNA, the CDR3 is TGTGCCAGCAGCCAAGAGGGGTTCTTCTACGAGCAGTACTTC. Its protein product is CASSQEGFFYEQYF.

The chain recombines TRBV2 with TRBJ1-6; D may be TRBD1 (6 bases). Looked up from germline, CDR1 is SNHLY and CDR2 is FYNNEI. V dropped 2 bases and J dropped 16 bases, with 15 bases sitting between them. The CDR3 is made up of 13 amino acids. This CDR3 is CASSESAKDSLHF. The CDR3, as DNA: TGTGCCAGCAGTGAATCCGCGAAGGACAGTCTCCACTTT.

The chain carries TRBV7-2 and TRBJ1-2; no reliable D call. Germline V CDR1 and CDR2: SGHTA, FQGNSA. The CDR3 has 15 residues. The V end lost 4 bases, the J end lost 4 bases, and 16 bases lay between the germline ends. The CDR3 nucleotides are TGTGCCAGCAGCTCAGATATGGGTTTCCTCTATGGCTACACCTTC. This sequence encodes CASSSDMGFLYGYTF. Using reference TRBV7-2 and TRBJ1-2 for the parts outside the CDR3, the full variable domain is GAGVSQSPSNKVTEKGKDVELRCDPISGHTALYWYRQSLGQGLEFLIYFQGNSAPDKSGLPSDRFSAERTGGSVSTLTIQRTQQEDSAVYLCASSSDMGFLYGYTFGSGTRLTVV.

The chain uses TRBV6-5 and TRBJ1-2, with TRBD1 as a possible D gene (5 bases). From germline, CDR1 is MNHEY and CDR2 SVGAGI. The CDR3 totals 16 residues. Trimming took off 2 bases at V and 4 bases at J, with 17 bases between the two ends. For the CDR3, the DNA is TGTGCCAGCAGTTACCGCCTTCCTCAGGGCACCTATGGCTACACCTTC. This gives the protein CASSYRLPQGTYGYTF.

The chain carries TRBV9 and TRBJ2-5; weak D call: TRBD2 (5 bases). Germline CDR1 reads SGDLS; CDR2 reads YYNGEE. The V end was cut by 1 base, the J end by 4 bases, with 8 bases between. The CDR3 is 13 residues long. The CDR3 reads CASSVSGLETQYF. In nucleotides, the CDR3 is TGTGCCAGCAGCGTAAGCGGATTAGAGACCCAGTACTTC. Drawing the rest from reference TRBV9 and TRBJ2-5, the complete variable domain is DSGVTQTPKHLITATGQRVTLRCSPRSGDLSVYWYQQSLDQGLQFLIQYYNGEERAKGNILERFSAQQFPDLHSELNLSSLELGDSALYFCASSVSGLETQYFGPGTRLLVL.

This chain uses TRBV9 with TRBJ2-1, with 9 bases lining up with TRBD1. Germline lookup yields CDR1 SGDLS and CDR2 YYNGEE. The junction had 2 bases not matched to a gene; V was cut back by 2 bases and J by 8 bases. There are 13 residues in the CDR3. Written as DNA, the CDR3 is TGTGCCAGCAGCGTCCGGACAGGGGATGAGCAGTTCTTC. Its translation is CASSVRTGDEQFF.

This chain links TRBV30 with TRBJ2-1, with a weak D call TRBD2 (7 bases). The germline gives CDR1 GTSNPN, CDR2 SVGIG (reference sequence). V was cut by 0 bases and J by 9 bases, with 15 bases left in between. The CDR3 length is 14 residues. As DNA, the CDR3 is TGTGCCTGGAGTGTAGGTGGGGGGGCCCCTGAGCAGTTCTTC. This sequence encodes CAWSVGGGAPEQFF. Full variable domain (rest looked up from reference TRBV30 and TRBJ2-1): SQTIHQWPATLVQPVGSPLSLECTVEGTSNPNLYWYRQAAGRGLQLLFYSVGIGQISSEVPQNLSASRPQDRQFILSSKKLLLSDSGFYLCAWSVGGGAPEQFFGPGTRLTVL.

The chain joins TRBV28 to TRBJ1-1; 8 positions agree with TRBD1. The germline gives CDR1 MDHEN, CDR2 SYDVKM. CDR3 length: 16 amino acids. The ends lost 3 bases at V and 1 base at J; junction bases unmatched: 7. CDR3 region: CASSLLTGAGNTEAFF. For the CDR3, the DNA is TGTGCCAGCAGTTTGTTGACAGGGGCAGGGAACACTGAAGCTTTCTTT. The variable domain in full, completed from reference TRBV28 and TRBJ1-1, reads DVKVTQSSRYLVKRTGEKVFLECVQDMDHENMFWYRQDPGLGLRLIYFSYDVKMKEKGDIPEGYSVSREKKERFSLILESASTNQTSMYLCASSLLTGAGNTEAFFGQGTRLTVV.

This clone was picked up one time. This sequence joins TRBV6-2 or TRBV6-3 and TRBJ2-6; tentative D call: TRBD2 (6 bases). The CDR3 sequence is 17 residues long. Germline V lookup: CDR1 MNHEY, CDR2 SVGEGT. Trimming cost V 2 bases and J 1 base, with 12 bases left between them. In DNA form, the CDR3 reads TGTGCCAGCAGTTACCCGGGGGTGGGTTCTGGGGCCAACGTCCTGACTTTC. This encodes CASSYPGVGSGANVLTF.

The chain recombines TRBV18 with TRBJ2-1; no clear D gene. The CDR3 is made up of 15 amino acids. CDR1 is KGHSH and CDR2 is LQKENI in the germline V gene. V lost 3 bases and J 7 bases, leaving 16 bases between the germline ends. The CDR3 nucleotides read TGTGCCAGCTCACCCGGCCTTGATTGGTGGAATGAGCAGTTCTTC. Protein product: CASSPGLDWWNEQFF.